Sequencing of this T cell receptor beta chain was carried out in a study of cytomegalovirus exposure and HLA in healthy donors. This PCR relied on a set of 60 Vbeta primers and 13 Jbeta primers. Clones were read by immunoSEQ multiplex PCR, and TCRdb kept only the in-frame ones, dropping some. The table lists some 130,000 clones, 80% of them singletons, with 2.2% in the top ten. Study-level points and caveats: Solely CMV serostatus was available to characterize immune exposure. A later analysis linked a missense DCLRE1C variant to TCR beta V- and J-gene trimming.

CDR3 length: 13 residues. With 1 base removed from V and 5 bases from J, the gap between germline ends came to 10 bases. Germline CDR1 and CDR2: SGHNT and YYREEE (reference sequence). This clone was counted a few times. Its antigen is currently unknown. The receptor's source is a man aged 30 to 39 in good health and CMV-seronegative. The V gene is TRBV5-4, the J gene TRBJ2-7; D remains unclear. Sequencing was carried out using PBMCs. CDR3 sequence reads: CASSLWQVHEQYF. The CDR3 DNA is TGTGCCAGCAGCTTGTGGCAGGTCCACGAGCAGTACTTC.